These T cell receptor beta chains were read from a single sample in a study of cytomegalovirus exposure and HLA in healthy donors. Produced via immunoSEQ multiplex PCR; TCRdb's table is partial and in-frame only. Among fewer than 200,000 clones listed, approximately 80% were seen once. The sequenced material came from PBMCs. These receptor sequences come from a woman aged 18 to 35 in good health and CMV-seronegative. Both conserved end residues are part of each CDR3. Fields, in order: J gene, V gene, CDR3 protein.

J: TRBJ1-1
V: TRBV6-5
CDR3: CASSDSRTGDTEAFF

J: TRBJ2-7
V: TRBV6-5
CDR3: CATNRDSSYEQYF

J: TRBJ1-3
V: TRBV30
CDR3: CAWISPGNTIYF

J: TRBJ2-7
V: TRBV19
CDR3: CASSRGATYEQYF

J: TRBJ2-1
V: TRBV19
CDR3: CASSISGYNEQFF

J: TRBJ2-1
V: TRBV28
CDR3: CASSTSDRGNEQFF

J: TRBJ2-4
V: TRBV21-1
CDR3: CASSKVTPSGLAKNIQYF

J: TRBJ2-5
V: TRBV7-2
CDR3: CASSLATFEKGEYF

J: TRBJ2-1
V: TRBV4-3
CDR3: CASSQDLGLAGENEQFF

J: TRBJ2-5
V: TRBV4-2
CDR3: CASSQVGGQSQETQYF

J: TRBJ1-5
V: TRBV19
CDR3: CASRKEGGNQPQHF

J: TRBJ2-3
V: TRBV7-2
CDR3: CASSLGLADTQYF

J: TRBJ2-7
V: TRBV4-3
CDR3: CASSQDLPGGNEQYF

J: TRBJ1-1
V: TRBV7-8
CDR3: CASSTTLRMNTEAFF

J: TRBJ1-1
V: TRBV5-4
CDR3: CASSLGALSDAEAFF

J: TRBJ2-1
V: TRBV9
CDR3: CASRGGTSIVDEQFF

J: TRBJ2-7
V: TRBV6-5
CDR3: CASCRVAGRCYEQYF